The 32 T cell receptor beta chains in this list originate from one sample, sequenced in a study of T cell responses to AZD1222 COVID-19 vaccine (dated by TCRdb to about 2021). The time point label for this specimen denotes: sample from adult after SARS-CoV-2 infection, after symptom onset. The library was built by means of the immunoSEQ multiplex PCR assay. This immuneACCESS table, as held by TCRdb, lists in-frame sequences with V and J called but not all clones. Of the missing ones, under half trace to an unresolved V gene in checked studies; the others have no known cause. The sample yields about 140,000 clones; roughly 93% were counted once. Clones ranked in the top ten supply less than 15% of the sample. The sample in question was peripheral blood, obtained after recovery from COVID-19. Receptor source: an adult who had recovered from COVID-19.

The chain recombines TRBV6-5 with TRBJ2-7, with 7 bases that match TRBD1. Germline assignment: CDR1 MNHEY and CDR2 SVGAGI. This CDR3 contains 15 residues. After removal of 2 bases from V and 4 bases from J, the junction contained 8 bases not matched to a gene. The CDR3, as DNA: TGTGCCAGCAGTTACCCTTCGACAGGGTTGTACGAGCAGTACTTC. Residues: CASSYPSTGLYEQYF.

V and J are TRBV7-2 and TRBJ2-7; 9 positions match TRBD1. This CDR3 spans 15 amino acids. The V and J ends lost 4 bases and 3 bases, in that order; junction bases with no gene match: 7. The germline gives CDR1 SGHTA, CDR2 FQGNSA. This CDR3 reads CASSSRDRDIYEQYF. In DNA form, the CDR3 reads TGTGCCAGCAGCTCCCGGGACAGGGACATCTACGAGCAGTACTTC.

This rearrangement joins TRBV11-2 to TRBJ2-1, with TRBD1 matching over 7 bases. With V trimmed by 5 bases and J by 4 bases, 5 bases remained unmatched. Germline V gene sequence: CDR1 SGHAT, CDR2 FQNNGV. The CDR3 has 14 amino acids. The CDR3 DNA reads as TGTGCCAGCAGCCACCGGGACAGTTACAATGAGCAGTTCTTC. It translates to CASSHRDSYNEQFF.

This rearrangement joins TRBV15 to TRBJ2-2, with 7 bases aligning to TRBD2. In germline, CDR1 is LNHNV, CDR2 YYDKDF (reference sequence). The CDR3 is made up of 15 amino acids. The trim removed 4 bases at V and 6 bases at J, leaving 8 bases unmatched. The CDR3 nucleotides read TGTGCCACCAGCATCCCGCGGGAGAGGTCCGGGGAGCTGTTTTTT. Residues: CATSIPRERSGELFF.

The chain combines TRBV19 with TRBJ2-5; D possibly corresponds to TRBD2 (5 bases). The ends were cut back, 1 base at V and 7 bases at J, with 16 bases in the middle. The CDR3 runs 15 residues. Germline V gene sequence: CDR1 LNHDA, CDR2 SQIVND (reference sequence). Here the CDR3 DNA reads TGTGCCAGTAGTATAGGACTACCATTGCCAGGGACCCAGTACTTC. Translation: CASSIGLPLPGTQYF.

The chain joins TRBV5-1 to TRBJ1-2; TRBD1 aligns across 7 bases. J gave up 4 bases and V 4 bases, and 10 bases lay outside the gene matches. This CDR3 is built from 15 residues. Per the germline V gene, CDR1 is SGHRS and CDR2 is YFSETQ. CDR3 coding DNA: TGCGCCAGCAGCCTGGACATCGGACAGGCCTATGGCTACACCTTC. Translation gives CASSLDIGQAYGYTF.

The chain employs TRBV5-1 and TRBJ1-3; no reliable D call. The V end was cut by 0 bases, the J end by 0 bases, with 10 bases between. CDR1 is SGHRS and CDR2 is YFSETQ in the germline V gene. CDR3 size: 16 residues. CDR3 in amino acids: CASSLEGTISGNTIYF. The CDR3 DNA reads as TGCGCCAGCAGCTTGGAGGGCACTATCTCTGGAAACACCATATATTTT.

V and J are TRBV6-2 or TRBV6-3 and TRBJ1-5, with a tentative D call TRBD1 (6 bases). Germline CDR1 reads MNHEY; CDR2 reads SVGEGT. The CDR3 consists of 15 residues. The V end was cut by 2 bases, the J end by 5 bases, with 13 bases between. The CDR3 reads CASSYGRGHDQPQHF. The CDR3 DNA is TGTGCCAGCAGTTACGGCAGGGGACACGATCAGCCCCAGCATTTT.

This CDR3 is CAWRPERDTQYF. Written as DNA, the CDR3 is TGTGCCTGGAGGCCCGAGCGGGATACGCAGTATTTT. V usage is TRBV30 and J usage is TRBJ2-3, with a possible D match to TRBD2 (5 bases). Germline CDR1 and CDR2: GTSNPN and SVGIG (reference sequence). This CDR3 is built from 12 residues. V dropped 3 bases and J dropped 6 bases, with 10 bases sitting between them.

Regarding this clone: The germline gene is not matched at one end of the junction; a read error may be the cause. The rearrangement uses TRBV7-7 and TRBJ2-7, with TRBD2 matching 9 bases. The length of the CDR3 is 16 residues. Germline CDR1 reads SSHAT; CDR2 reads FNYEAQ (reference sequence). The CDR3 loop is CASSPLAGAGSYEQYF. The CDR3, as DNA: TGTGCTAGCAGCCCTTTAGCGGGAGCGGGTTCCTACGAGCAGTACTTC.

This rearrangement joins TRBV4-1 to TRBJ2-1; D is ambiguous. CDR1 is MGHRA, CDR2 YSYEKL, per germline. This CDR3 has 16 amino acids. V lost 4 bases and J lost 4, with 17 bases in between. The CDR3 region is CASSLGPQTTYNEQFF. For the CDR3, the DNA is TGCGCCAGCAGCCTAGGTCCTCAAACCACATACAATGAGCAGTTCTTC.

The rearrangement joins TRBV2 to TRBJ1-2, with D possibly TRBD1 on 5 matching bases. The CDR3 loop spans 16 amino acids. V shed 7 bases and J shed 1 base, with 19 bases lying between them. CDR1 SNHLY and CDR2 FYNNEI come from the germline V gene. CDR3 coding DNA: TGTGCCAGCAATCTACAGCGAGGGGTGGTTAACTATGGCTACACCTTC. This translates into CASNLQRGVVNYGYTF. Supplemented by reference TRBV2 and TRBJ1-2, the full variable domain reads EPEVTQTPSHQVTQMGQEVILRCVPISNHLYFYWYRQILGQKVEFLVSFYNNEISEKSEIFDDQFSVERPDGSNFTLKIRSTKLEDSAMYFCASNLQRGVVNYGYTFGSGTRLTVV.

V and J are TRBV5-1 and TRBJ2-3, with D maybe TRBD2 (5 bases). The length of the CDR3 is 14 residues. Germline-derived CDR1 and CDR2 are SGHRS and YFSETQ. V was trimmed by 4 bases and J by 6 bases, leaving 15 bases between them. CDR3 sequence: CASSPGKGGDTQYF. As DNA, the CDR3 is TGCGCCAGCAGCCCCGGGAAAGGTGGGGATACGCAGTATTTT.

V gene TRBV12-2 combines with J gene TRBJ2-4; the table names TRBD2, a call not compared with the DNA. TRBV12-2 has pseudogene status. The CDR3 runs 15 residues. The CDR3 DNA follows: TGTGCAACTACCCGGGGTGCTATGGGTGGGAACATTCAGTACTTC. Translated: CATTRGAMGGNIQYF.

The chain carries TRBV4-1 and TRBJ2-1, with a weak D call TRBD2 (6 bases). The CDR3 has 17 amino acids. V was shortened by 1 base and J by 7 bases, with 20 bases between the two germline ends. Germline-derived CDR1 and CDR2 are MGHRA and YSYEKL. The DNA for the CDR3 is TGCGCCAGCAGCCAAGGGAGGGGTGTAAATCGTCGGAATGAGCAGTTCTTC. Its translation: CASSQGRGVNRRNEQFF.

The genes are TRBV6-2 or TRBV6-3 and TRBJ1-6; 7 bases line up with TRBD1. Germline CDR1 MNHEY, CDR2 SVGEGT. The trim removed 0 bases at V and 0 bases at J, leaving 14 bases unmatched. CDR3 length: 21 amino acids. CDR3 residues: CASSYSYYGTEVRSYNSPLHF. CDR3 DNA sequence: TGTGCCAGCAGTTACTCTTATTACGGGACAGAAGTACGCTCCTATAATTCACCCCTCCACTTT.

This clone appeared a single time. The genes are TRBV3-1 (or the pseudogene TRBV3-2) and TRBJ2-3; TRBD2 agrees at 15 bases. The length of the CDR3 is 19 residues. CDR1 and CDR2 from the germline V gene are LGHDT and YNNKEL (reference sequence). Unmatched junction bases numbered 10, after V lost 0 bases and J lost 6 bases. For the CDR3, the DNA is TGTGCCAGCAGCCAAGACAAAGGACTAGCGGGAGGGGCCGCGGATACGCAGTATTTT. It specifies CASSQDKGLAGGAADTQYF.

The chain joins TRBV14 to TRBJ2-1; D may be TRBD2 (5 bases). Germline values: CDR1 SGHDN, CDR2 FVKESK. V lost 1 base to trimming and J lost 9 bases, with 19 bases between them. The CDR3 covers 16 residues. This chain's CDR3 is CASSQVRPATAGEQFF. CDR3 nucleotide sequence: TGTGCCAGCAGCCAAGTAAGGCCGGCCACGGCGGGTGAGCAGTTCTTC.

V is TRBV5-4 and J is TRBJ2-7; D unclear. V was clipped by 1 base and J by 5 bases, with 10 bases between them. This CDR3 comprises 13 residues. Germline V gene data show CDR1 as SGHNT and CDR2 as YYREEE (reference sequence). CDR3 sequence: CASSLMGTHEQYF. The CDR3 region has the DNA TGTGCCAGCAGCTTGATGGGAACCCACGAGCAGTACTTC.

V usage is TRBV4-1 and J usage is TRBJ2-2; D is possibly TRBD1 (6 bases). This CDR3 has 17 amino acids. Per germline, CDR1 MGHRA and CDR2 YSYEKL. The ends were cut back, 3 bases at V and 1 base at J, with 15 bases in the middle. The CDR3 DNA follows: TGCGCCAGCAGCCAGGACCCAGGGGCTAGGAACACCGGGGAGCTGTTTTTT. Translating it yields CASSQDPGARNTGELFF.

This rearrangement joins TRBV2 to TRBJ2-1; 12 positions match TRBD2. The CDR3 spans 13 residues. After removal of 5 bases from V and 8 bases from J, the junction contained 1 base not matched to a gene. Germline-derived CDR1 and CDR2 are SNHLY and FYNNEI. This CDR3 is CASSRLAGDEQFF. CDR3 bases: TGTGCCAGCAGTAGACTAGCGGGAGATGAGCAGTTCTTC.

This clone appeared a single time. The chain couples TRBV29-1 to TRBJ2-1; D might be TRBD2 (6 bases). CDR3 length: 14 amino acids. Per the germline V gene, CDR1 is SQVTM and CDR2 is ANQGSEA. V shed 7 bases and J shed 0 bases, with 13 bases lying between them. The CDR3 coding sequence is TGCAGCGCCTGGAGGGGCAGCTCCTACAATGAGCAGTTCTTC. This codes for CSAWRGSSYNEQFF.

The chain joins TRBV29-1 to TRBJ2-7; 8 positions match TRBD2. This CDR3 comprises 13 residues. Germline V gene data show CDR1 as SQVTM and CDR2 as ANQGSEA. V was clipped by 6 bases and J by 2 bases; unmatched bases: 6. Here the CDR3 reads CSVSKREPYEQYF. CDR3 DNA: TGCAGCGTATCCAAGCGGGAGCCCTACGAGCAGTACTTC.

This rearrangement joins TRBV29-1 to TRBJ1-1; possibly TRBD1 for D (5 bases). This CDR3 has 13 residues. From germline, CDR1 is SQVTM and CDR2 ANQGSEA. V shed 6 bases and J shed 4 bases, with 15 bases lying between them. CDR3 sequence: CSVSGKRGTEAFF. Written as DNA, the CDR3 is TGCAGCGTATCCGGGAAGAGGGGCACTGAAGCTTTCTTT.

The chain recombines TRBV7-6 with TRBJ2-7; TRBD1 aligns across 7 bases. V trimming: 2 bases; J trimming: 7 bases; junction bases outside the gene matches: 20. The CDR3 consists of 18 residues. Germline CDR1 and CDR2: SGHVS and FNYEAQ. CDR3: CASSLRLRQGTLTGEQYF. The CDR3 region has the DNA TGTGCCAGCAGCTTAAGGTTGAGACAGGGCACATTAACGGGGGAGCAGTACTTC.

The DNA for the CDR3 is TGCGCCAGCGCCAGCCTTGTAGGGGTCGGCACTGAAGCTTTCTTT. As protein: CASASLVGVGTEAFF. The chain uses TRBV4-1 and TRBJ1-1; D possibly corresponds to TRBD1 (5 bases). V was clipped by 8 bases and J by 4 bases, with 20 bases between them. The CDR3 totals 15 residues. The germline V gene has CDR1 MGHRA and CDR2 YSYEKL.

The chain is built from TRBV10-3 and TRBJ2-7; TRBD1 matches 8 bases. Germline values: CDR1 ENHRY, CDR2 SYGVKD. V shed 6 bases, J shed 0 bases, and the junction held 7 bases outside the gene matches. The CDR3 is made up of 15 amino acids. DNA for the CDR3: TGTGCCATCAGGCGACAGGGGCAGAGCTCCTACGAGCAGTACTTC. It is translated as CAIRRQGQSSYEQYF.

The chain has TRBV19 and TRBJ2-7; the D is unclear. The V gene's germline CDR1 is LNHDA and CDR2 SQIVND (reference sequence). Deletions cut 2 bases from V and 0 bases from J, with 8 bases between. This CDR3 region has 14 residues. CDR3 DNA: TGTGCCAGTAGTATAACGCAGAGCTCCTACGAGCAGTACTTC. Translation gives CASSITQSSYEQYF.

This chain connects TRBV19 to TRBJ1-5; D is ambiguous. Trimming took 6 bases from V and 1 from J, leaving 16 bases between them. Germline-derived CDR1 and CDR2 are LNHDA and SQIVND (reference sequence). CDR3 length: 16 residues. The CDR3 DNA reads as TGTGCCAGTAGACCTGAGGCAGTAAACAGCAATCAGCCCCAGCATTTT. Encoded protein: CASRPEAVNSNQPQHF.

The CDR3: CASSYSGRALNEKLFF. The CDR3 nucleotides are TGTGCCAGCAGTTACTCGGGCAGGGCTTTGAATGAAAAACTGTTTTTT. V and J are TRBV6-5 and TRBJ1-4; TRBD1 might be the D (5 bases). Germline-derived CDR1 and CDR2 are MNHEY and SVGAGI. The CDR3 covers 16 residues. Trimming took off 0 bases at V and 5 bases at J, with 13 bases between the two ends.

The V and J genes are TRBV2 and TRBJ1-1, with D maybe TRBD1 (5 bases). This CDR3 contains 14 residues. Germline V gene lookup returns CDR1 SNHLY and CDR2 FYNNEI. V lost 7 bases to trimming and J lost 1 base, with 13 bases between them. CDR3 loop: CASTVIGGNTEAFF. Written as DNA, the CDR3 is TGTGCCAGCACCGTTATTGGGGGGAACACTGAAGCTTTCTTT.

The chain has TRBV24-1 and TRBJ2-1; 11 positions match TRBD2. Losses at the gene ends were 9 bases for V and 7 bases for J; bases not matched to a gene: 4. Per germline, CDR1 KGHDR and CDR2 SFDVKD. The CDR3 length is 13 residues. The CDR3 nucleotides are TGTGCCACCGGGACTAGCGGTAGGAATGAGCAGTTCTTC. Translation gives CATGTSGRNEQFF.